What follows are 8 T cell receptor beta chains derived from one specimen sequenced in a study of breast tumors, draining lymph nodes, adjacent tissues. Samples came from axillary lymph nodes draining the breast cancer. TCRdb called the multiplex PCR reads again in MiXCR, with one record for every CDR3 protein. The sample contains around 190,000 distinct CDR3 sequences, about 30% of which appear only once. The sequencing sample was made of axillary lymph node tissue. The receptors derive from a female donor with breast cancer. Some clones in this sample may be carry-over from other donors' samples.

This clonotype was seen only once. The rearrangement joins TRBV20-1 to TRBJ1-2; weak D call: TRBD1 (6 bases). V was trimmed by 1 base and J by 3 bases, leaving 12 bases between them. This CDR3 has 14 residues. Looked up from germline, CDR1 is DFQATT and CDR2 is SNEGSKA (reference sequence). CDR3 in amino acids: CSARVPGVDYGYTF. The CDR3 DNA is TGCAGTGCTAGAGTGCCAGGGGTTGACTATGGCTACACCTTC.

This clonotype was picked up many times. The chain is built from TRBV12-3 or TRBV12-4 and TRBJ2-1; no definite D call. The CDR3 is made up of 14 amino acids. The V end was cut by 8 bases, the J end by 4 bases, with 15 bases between. CDR3 in DNA: TGTGCCAGCGCCGGAGTTGTCACTTACAATGAGCAGTTCTTC. Amino acid sequence: CASAGVVTYNEQFF.

The sample holds many counts of this clonotype. The rearrangement joins TRBV7-9 to TRBJ2-7; D may match TRBD1 or TRBD2 (5 bases each). Germline V gene data show CDR1 as SEHNR and CDR2 as FQNEAQ (reference sequence). There are 14 residues in the CDR3. V was clipped by 1 base and J by 9 bases, with 16 bases between them. CDR3 sequence: CASSLGVGPQGQYF. The CDR3 DNA is TGTGCCAGCAGCTTAGGGGTGGGACCGCAGGGGCAGTACTTC.

This clonotype turned up a few times. Possible read error: a much larger clone is one base away. The chain is built from TRBV20-1 and TRBJ2-1; TRBD2 agrees at 8 bases. Germline values: CDR1 DFQATT, CDR2 SNEGSKA (reference sequence). The CDR3 length is 12 residues. The CDR3 is CSAKAGAGEPFF. The DNA for the CDR3 is TGCAGTGCTAAAGCGGGAGCAGGTGAGCCGTTCTTC.

Comment on this clonotype: Given a much more abundant clone one base away, this may be a read error. The V call is TRBV2, the J call TRBJ1-5; D gene unclear. CDR3 length equals 14 residues. From germline, CDR1 is SNHLY and CDR2 FYNNEI. The CDR3 DNA sequence: TGTGTCAGCACCCGCCTTAATAGCAATCAGCCCCAGCATTTT. Translated, it gives CVSTRLNSNQPQHF.

The table lists this clonotype with many counts. The chain uses TRBV13 and TRBJ1-4, with 7 positions matching TRBD1. The CDR3 has 15 residues. Losses at the gene ends were 2 bases for V and 6 bases for J; bases not matched to a gene: 6. CDR1 and CDR2 from the germline V gene are PRHDT and FYEKMQ (reference sequence). The CDR3 nucleotides read TGTGCCAGCAGCTTATCGGGTCAGGGGGATGAAAAACTGTTTTTT. Residues: CASSLSGQGDEKLFF.

This clonotype was observed many times. V and J are TRBV29-1 and TRBJ1-2; 7 bases agree with TRBD1. Trimming took 7 bases from V and 5 from J; bases not matched to a gene: 7. Germline V lookup: CDR1 SQVTM, CDR2 ANQGSEA. The CDR3 is made up of 12 amino acids. CDR3 amino acids: CSGFGQDYGYTF. CDR3 DNA: TGCAGCGGCTTTGGACAGGATTATGGCTACACCTTC.

About this clonotype itself: It may be a read error: a sequence one base away is much more abundant. This chain joins TRBV5-6 and TRBJ2-7; TRBD2 matches at 8 bases. Germline values: CDR1 SGHDT, CDR2 YYEEEE. With 4 bases clipped from V and 7 bases from J, the junction kept 19 bases outside the gene matches. CDR3 length: 17 amino acids. The DNA for the CDR3 is TGTGCCAGCAGCCCCCGGGGCCCAGCGGGGGCCTTCTGGGAGCAGTACTTC. Translation: CASSPRGPAGAFWEQYF.